The entry below gives a single TCR beta chain sequence along with its context. These data come from a study of T cell changes during pregnancy in multiple sclerosis. V lost 5 bases, J lost 6 bases, and 9 bases stayed unmatched. The CDR3 has 15 residues. Germline lookup yields CDR1 MNHEY and CDR2 SMNVEV (reference sequence). Profiling relied on immunoSEQ multiplex PCR, and the TCRdb table lists in-frame clones only, not all of them. The sample holds approximately 60,000 clones, roughly 90% seen once. Sample: peripheral blood, taken in the second trimester of pregnancy. This clonotype was sampled from a female donor in good health, enrolled as a control in a pregnancy study. The V and J genes are TRBV27 and TRBJ2-1; 8 positions match TRBD2. The CDR3 region is CASSPSFGRANEQFF. In DNA, the CDR3 is TGTGCCAGCAGTCCGTCTTTCGGGAGGGCCAATGAGCAGTTCTTC.